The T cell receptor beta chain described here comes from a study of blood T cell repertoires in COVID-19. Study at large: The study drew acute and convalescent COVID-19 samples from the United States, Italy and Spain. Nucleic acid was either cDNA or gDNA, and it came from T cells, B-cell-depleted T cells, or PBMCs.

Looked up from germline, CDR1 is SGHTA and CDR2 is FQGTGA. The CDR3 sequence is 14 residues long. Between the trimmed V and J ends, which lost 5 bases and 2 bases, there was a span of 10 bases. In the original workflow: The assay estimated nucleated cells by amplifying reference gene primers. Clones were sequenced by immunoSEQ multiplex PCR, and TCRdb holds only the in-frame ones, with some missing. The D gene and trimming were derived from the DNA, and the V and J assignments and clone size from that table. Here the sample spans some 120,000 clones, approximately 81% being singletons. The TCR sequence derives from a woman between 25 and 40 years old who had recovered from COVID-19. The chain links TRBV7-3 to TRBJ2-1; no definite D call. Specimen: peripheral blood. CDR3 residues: CASSREATYNEQFF. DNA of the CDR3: TGTGCCAGCAGCCGCGAGGCAACCTACAATGAGCAGTTCTTC.